These T cell receptor beta chains were read from a single sample in a study of blood T cell repertoires in COVID-19. TCRdb's copy holds only in-frame clones and misses some; the assay was immunoSEQ multiplex PCR. Altogether 100,000 to 150,000 clones are present, roughly 74% being singletons, with the ten largest covering 6%. What was sequenced was peripheral blood. The receptor set was obtained from an elderly man with COVID-19, enrolled during active disease. Each CDR3 is given with its conserved first and last residue. The D gene is left open where the match is weak. Only some rows state a clone size, as once, few, many or a class for expanded clones.

d_call	v_call	j_call	clone_size	cdr3_nt	cdr3_aa
TRBD2	TRBV9	TRBJ2-3	NA	TGTGCCAGCAGCGTAGAGGAGGGGAGGGACTCCACCACAGATACGCAGTATTTT	CASSVEEGRDSTTDTQYF
TRBD1	TRBV7-9	TRBJ2-7	NA	TGTGCCAGCAGCGGACAGGGGAAGTACGAGCAGTACTTC	CASSGQGKYEQYF
NA	TRBV5-1	TRBJ1-1	NA	TGCGCCAGCAGCCCTTTTGGCGGGAACACTGAAGCTTTCTTT	CASSPFGGNTEAFF
TRBD1	TRBV27	TRBJ2-7	NA	TGTGCCAGCAACTCCCAAGACAGGGCGAAAAACGAGCAGTACTTC	CASNSQDRAKNEQYF
NA	TRBV28	TRBJ2-4	NA	TGTGCCAGCAGTTTAGTGGCTGGCAGCATTCAGTACTTC	CASSLVAGSIQYF
NA	TRBV28	TRBJ2-1	NA	TGTGCCAGCAGTGAGCGGGCCTTTTCCTACAATGAGCAGTTCTTC	CASSERAFSYNEQFF
TRBD1	TRBV5-1	TRBJ2-3	NA	TGCGCCAGCAGCTGGGGGACAGGGGCGACAGATACGCAGTATTTT	CASSWGTGATDTQYF
TRBD2	TRBV19	TRBJ2-7	NA	TGTGCCAGTAGTACGACTAGCGGGAGATTAGGTGAGGAGCAGTACTTC	CASSTTSGRLGEEQYF
NA	TRBV4-3	TRBJ2-2	NA	TGCGCCAGCAGCGTTTCCGCGGGGACTTACACCGGGGAGCTGTTTTTT	CASSVSAGTYTGELFF
NA	TRBV19	TRBJ2-7	many	TGTGCCAGTGGACAGAGGTCCTACGAGCAGTACTTC	CASGQRSYEQYF
TRBD1	TRBV6-6	TRBJ1-1	few	TGTGCCAGCGTCCGGGTACAGGGGAGCGCTGAAGCTTTCTTT	CASVRVQGSAEAFF
NA	TRBV5-1	TRBJ2-2	NA	TGCGCCAGCAGCTTGGGCTGGACAGCAACCGGGGAGCTGTTTTTT	CASSLGWTATGELFF
NA	TRBV4-2	TRBJ2-7	NA	TGTGCCAGCAGCCAAGGCCCCGAGCCCTCCTACGAGCAGTACTTC	CASSQGPEPSYEQYF
NA	TRBV5-4	TRBJ1-4	once	TGTGCCAGCAGCTTGGACGATATTGCAGGGGATGAAAAACTGTTTTTT	CASSLDDIAGDEKLFF
TRBD2	TRBV11-2	TRBJ2-1	NA	TGTGCCAGCAGCCCAGGGACTAGCGGGAGTCTCTACAATGAGCAGTTCTTC	CASSPGTSGSLYNEQFF
NA	TRBV5-1	TRBJ1-1	few	TGCGCCAGCAGCTTGGCCAGGGTAGGGGTGAACACTGAAGCTTTCTTT	CASSLARVGVNTEAFF
NA	TRBV30	TRBJ2-5	NA	TGTGCCTGGGGTAGCGCACAAGAGACCCAGTACTTC	CAWGSAQETQYF
TRBD1	TRBV19	TRBJ2-5	NA	TGTGCCAGTAGTGGCAGGGGGCGAGAGACCCAGTACTTC	CASSGRGRETQYF
NA	TRBV3-1/TRBV3-2	TRBJ1-5	NA	TGTGCCAGCCGGGCGGGGGTTGGGAATCAGCCCCAGCATTTT	CASRAGVGNQPQHF
NA	TRBV28	TRBJ2-6	NA	TGTGCCAGCAGTTTATTGAGGGATGGGGCCAACGTCCTGACTTTC	CASSLLRDGANVLTF
NA	TRBV21-1	TRBJ1-2	once	TGTGCCAGCAGCAAAGGAGGGAAATGGAGGGACAGCCGAAACTATGGCTACACCTTC	CASSKGGKWRDSRNYGYTF
TRBD2	TRBV28	TRBJ2-3	NA	TGTGCCAGCAACCTTAGCGGGAACCCCACAGATACGCAGTATTTT	CASNLSGNPTDTQYF
NA	TRBV24-1	TRBJ2-1	once	TGTGCCACCAGTGATTCGAACAACAATGAGCAGTTCTTC	CATSDSNNNEQFF
NA	TRBV2	TRBJ2-1	NA	TGTGCCAGCAGAAAGGTAGGGCTAGCGAGCAATGAGCAGTTCTTC	CASRKVGLASNEQFF
NA	TRBV6-5	TRBJ1-2	NA	TGTGCCAGCAGTTACTCGGCGTCAGGAAGCCACTATGGCTACACCTTC	CASSYSASGSHYGYTF
NA	TRBV5-4	TRBJ2-7	NA	TGTGCCAGCAGCCACGGACGGGACTCCTACGAGCAGTACTTC	CASSHGRDSYEQYF
TRBD1	TRBV28	TRBJ2-7	many	TGTGCCAGCAGTCGCGGGACAGGGTACGAGCAGTACTTC	CASSRGTGYEQYF
TRBD2	TRBV9	TRBJ2-3	once	TGTGCCAGCAGCGTAGGGACTAGGCTGACAGATACGCAGTATTTT	CASSVGTRLTDTQYF
NA	TRBV10-2	TRBJ1-2	NA	TGCGCCAGCAGTGAGTCGGCGGGTGGTGGCTACACCTTC	CASSESAGGGYTF
TRBD1	TRBV27	TRBJ1-4	NA	TGTGCCAGCAGTTTAAGGACAGGTTGGGAAAAACTGTTTTTT	CASSLRTGWEKLFF
NA	TRBV5-4	TRBJ2-7	NA	TGTGCCAGCACTCCCCAGGGGGGCTCCTACGAGCAGTACTTC	CASTPQGGSYEQYF
TRBD2	TRBV28	TRBJ2-7	NA	TGTGCCAGCAGTCGGGTAGCGGGAGGGAGAGGAGAGCAGTACTTC	CASSRVAGGRGEQYF